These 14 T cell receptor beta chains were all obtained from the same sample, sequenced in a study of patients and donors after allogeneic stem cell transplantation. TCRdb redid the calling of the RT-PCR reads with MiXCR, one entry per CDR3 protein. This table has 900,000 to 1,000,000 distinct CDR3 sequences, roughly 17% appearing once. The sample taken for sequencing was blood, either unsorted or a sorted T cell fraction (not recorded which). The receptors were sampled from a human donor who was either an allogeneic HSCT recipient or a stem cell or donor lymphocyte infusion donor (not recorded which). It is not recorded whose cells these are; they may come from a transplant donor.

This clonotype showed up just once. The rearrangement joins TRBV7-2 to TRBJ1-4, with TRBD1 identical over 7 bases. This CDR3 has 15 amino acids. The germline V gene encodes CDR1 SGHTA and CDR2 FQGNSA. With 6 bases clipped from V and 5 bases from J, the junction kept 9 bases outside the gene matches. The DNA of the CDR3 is TGTGCCAGCAGTCATGACAGGGCCCCGAATGAAAAACTGTTTTTT. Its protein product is CASSHDRAPNEKLFF.

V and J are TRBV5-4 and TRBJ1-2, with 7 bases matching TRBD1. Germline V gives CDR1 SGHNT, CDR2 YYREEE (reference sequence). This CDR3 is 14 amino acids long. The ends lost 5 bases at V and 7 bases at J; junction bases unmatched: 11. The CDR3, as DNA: TGTGCCAGCAGGGATACCGGGACAGCCACTGGCTACACCTTC. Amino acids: CASRDTGTATGYTF.

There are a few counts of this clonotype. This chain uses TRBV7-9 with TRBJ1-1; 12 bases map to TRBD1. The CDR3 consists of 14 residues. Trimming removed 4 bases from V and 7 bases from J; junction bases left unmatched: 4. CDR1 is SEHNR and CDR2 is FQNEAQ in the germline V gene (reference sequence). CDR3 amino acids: CASSSGTGGHEAFF. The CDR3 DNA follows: TGTGCCAGCAGCTCCGGGACAGGGGGCCATGAAGCTTTCTTT.

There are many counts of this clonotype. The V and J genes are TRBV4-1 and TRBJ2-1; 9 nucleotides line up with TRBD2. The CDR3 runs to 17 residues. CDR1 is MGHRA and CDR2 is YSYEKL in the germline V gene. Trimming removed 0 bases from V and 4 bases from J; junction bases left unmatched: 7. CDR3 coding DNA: TGCGCCAGCAGCCAAGAGTCAGGGCTAGCGGGGTACAATGAGCAGTTCTTC. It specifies CASSQESGLAGYNEQFF.

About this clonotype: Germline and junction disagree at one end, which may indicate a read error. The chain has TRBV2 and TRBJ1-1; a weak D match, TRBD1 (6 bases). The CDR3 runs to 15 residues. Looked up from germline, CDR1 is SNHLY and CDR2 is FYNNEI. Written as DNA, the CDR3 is TGTGCCAGCAGGGAAGGACAGCCCAGGAAGAGTGAAGCTTTCTTT. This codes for CASREGQPRKSEAFF.

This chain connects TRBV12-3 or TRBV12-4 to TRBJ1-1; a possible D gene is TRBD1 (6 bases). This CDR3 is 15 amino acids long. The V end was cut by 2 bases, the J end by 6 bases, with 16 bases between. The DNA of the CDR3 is TGTGCCAGCAGTTTATCGGGGGCGGGTTCCGCTGAAGCTTTCTTT. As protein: CASSLSGAGSAEAFF.

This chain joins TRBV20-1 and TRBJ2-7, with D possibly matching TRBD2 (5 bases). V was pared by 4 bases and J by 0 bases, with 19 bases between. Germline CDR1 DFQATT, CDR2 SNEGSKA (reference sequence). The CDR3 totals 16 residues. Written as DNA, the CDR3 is TGCAGTGCTAACCCCTGGCTAGCTGGTGGCTCCTACGAGCAGTACTTC. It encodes CSANPWLAGGSYEQYF.

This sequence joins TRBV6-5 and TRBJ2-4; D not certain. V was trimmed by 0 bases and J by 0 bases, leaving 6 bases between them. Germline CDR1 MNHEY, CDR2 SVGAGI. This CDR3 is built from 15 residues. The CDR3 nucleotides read TGTGCCAGCAGTTACTCAACCGGAGCCAAAAACATTCAGTACTTC. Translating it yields CASSYSTGAKNIQYF.

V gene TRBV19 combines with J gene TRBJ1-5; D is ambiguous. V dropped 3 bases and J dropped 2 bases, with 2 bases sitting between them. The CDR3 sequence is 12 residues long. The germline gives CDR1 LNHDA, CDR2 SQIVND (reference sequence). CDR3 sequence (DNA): TGTGCCAGTAGTATGGGCAATCAGCCCCAGCATTTT. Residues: CASSMGNQPQHF.

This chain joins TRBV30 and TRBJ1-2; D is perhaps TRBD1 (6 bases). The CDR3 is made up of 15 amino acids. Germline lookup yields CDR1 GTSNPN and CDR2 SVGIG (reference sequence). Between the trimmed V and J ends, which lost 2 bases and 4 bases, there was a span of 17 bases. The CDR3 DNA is TGTGCCTGGAGTAATAGACAGGAAGGGGGCTATGGCTACACCTTC. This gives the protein CAWSNRQEGGYGYTF.

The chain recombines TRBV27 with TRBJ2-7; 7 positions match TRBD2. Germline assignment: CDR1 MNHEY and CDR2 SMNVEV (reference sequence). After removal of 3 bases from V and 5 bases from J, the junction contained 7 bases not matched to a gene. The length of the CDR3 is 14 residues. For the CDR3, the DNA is TGTGCCAGCAGTTTGGGGGGGAGGATCGACGAGCAGTACTTC. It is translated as CASSLGGRIDEQYF.

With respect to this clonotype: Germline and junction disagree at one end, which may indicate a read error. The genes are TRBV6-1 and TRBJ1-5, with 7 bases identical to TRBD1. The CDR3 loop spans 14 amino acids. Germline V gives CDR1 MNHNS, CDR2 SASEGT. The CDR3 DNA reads TGTGCCAGCAGAGAAGGGGGCTTCAATCAGCCCCAGCATTTT. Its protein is CASREGGFNQPQHF.

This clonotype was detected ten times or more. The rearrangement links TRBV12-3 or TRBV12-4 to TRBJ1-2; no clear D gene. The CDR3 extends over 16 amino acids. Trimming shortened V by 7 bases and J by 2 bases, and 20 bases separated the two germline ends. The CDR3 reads CASTLSRAGDNYGYTF. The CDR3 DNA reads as TGTGCCAGCACTCTATCCCGGGCAGGCGACAACTATGGCTACACCTTC.

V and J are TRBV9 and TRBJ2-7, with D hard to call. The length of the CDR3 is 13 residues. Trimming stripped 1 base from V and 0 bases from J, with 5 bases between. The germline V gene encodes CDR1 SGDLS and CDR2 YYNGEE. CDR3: CASSVTDSYEQYF. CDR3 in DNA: TGTGCCAGCAGCGTAACCGACTCCTACGAGCAGTACTTC.